This entry features one TCR beta chain sequence. This clone was recorded a few times. Its target antigen remains unknown. There are no base qualities to consult, and no much larger clone falls within one base. The data were taken from a study of beta chain features in type 1 diabetes (dated by TCRdb to the late 2010s). Context from the whole study: No differences in mean age, gender distribution, total cell number or subset yield were found between patients and healthy donors. The study compared TCRB repertoires of sorted circulating CD4+ T cell subsets between recently diagnosed type 1 diabetes patients and matched healthy donors. Regulatory and stem cell-like memory subsets were obtained from only 8 patients and roughly eight healthy donors, while naive and central memory subsets were obtained from all 30 or so donors. A total of roughly 99 million sorted cells were examined across all samples, and the number of cells per subset was strongly correlated with RNA yield.

Each donor gave one peripheral blood draw, about 110 mL on average, collected into heparinised tubes. A BD FACSAria II and a panel including CD45RO, CCR7, CD25, CD127, CD95 and CD27 were used to sort naive, central memory, regulatory and stem cell-like memory CD4+ T cells. A purity above 98% was achieved for all sorted populations. PBMCs were separated immediately by Lymphoprep density gradient centrifugation and were stained directly, without being cultured. Samples were stained and sorted in pairs, with one healthy donor and one patient per experiment, so that batch effects were minimized. The entire isolated RNA was reverse transcribed using the High Capacity cDNA Reverse Transcription Kit, and thus expressed TCRB transcripts were sequenced. Deep immunoSEQ sequencing was performed on naive, central memory and regulatory T cell samples, with an average of roughly 3.3 million total reads per sample. Sorted cells were lysed in RLT buffer and RNA was extracted with DNase-treated RNeasy Micro or Mini kits, depending on cell number. To prevent cross-contamination, every cell subset was processed on its own, while patient and healthy donor samples were processed together. Using the immunoSEQ multiplex PCR, TCRB sequences were amplified from cDNA into 87-bp fragments spanning the CDR3 region. Sequencing of the amplicons was done on the Illumina HiSeq platform. The source study handled its data this way. PCR bias was corrected computationally using synthetic template baselines, and reads within Hamming distance 2 were collapsed, with unmergeable singletons discarded. Reads were aligned to IMGT to assign V, D and J genes, CDR3 length, and insertions or deletions at six rearrangement sites. Clonotype counts were normalized to sorted cell number within each subset before computing true diversity and Gini coefficients with the tcR R package. Repertoire sharing was quantified using the overlap coefficient calculated on TCRB nucleotide sequences. Imported from immuneACCESS, the table was reduced by TCRdb to in-frame sequences with V and J called. These copies leave out some clones; in studies compared against another copy, an unresolved V gene accounts for under half, and the cause of the remainder is not known. That table is the source of V, J and clone size, and D and trimming were worked out from the DNA. This sample holds over 150,000 clones; 8% to 9.5% were observed only once. The ten largest make up more than 0.45% of the sample.

CDR1 and CDR2, looked up from the germline V gene (reference sequence), are MNHEY and SMNVEV. From its cysteine to its phenylalanine, the CDR3 spans 15 amino acids. Only the CDR3 DNA is retained, 45 bases long and in frame from the first base. V ends up 6 bases short and J 4 bases short, with an unmatched junction base count of 7. Points the paper makes about the study in general: At VDJ recombination sites, type 1 diabetes patients had fewer insertions and more deleted nucleotides, which implies abnormalities in thymic rearrangement. Shorter templates might have been favored by PCR, but patient and control samples were amplified and corrected together, so both groups would have been affected equally by any skew. Because cDNA rather than genomic DNA was sequenced, highly expressing activated cells could have been over-represented, although no difference in activation and CD3 levels was found between groups. Because the HLA sub-analyses included only small numbers of individuals, any influence of HLA type on TCRB rearrangement was left unresolved. Naive, central memory and regulatory TCRB repertoires appeared to be more similar among patients than among healthy donors. In all four CD4+ subsets, TCRB CDR3 length was moderately but significantly shorter in type 1 diabetes patients.

The receptor was isolated from a woman between 18 and 29 years old with type 1 diabetes. The chain is assembled from TRBV27 and TRBJ1-3; 9 nucleotides in the junction match TRBD1. Sequenced: central memory CD4+ T cells from blood. CDR3 reads: CASSPGTGFGNTIYF. The nucleotides read TGTGCCAGCAGCCCCGGGACAGGGTTCGGAAACACCATATATTTT.